The 30 T cell receptor beta chains given below trace back to one sample, sequenced in a study of cytomegalovirus exposure and HLA in healthy donors. Assay: immunoSEQ multiplex PCR; the TCRdb copy retains only in-frame clones and omits some. Counted here are under 300,000 clones, about 86% occurring once; the ten biggest clones make up about 1%. Sequenced material: PBMCs. All receptors come from a woman younger than 35 in good health and CMV-seronegative.

The rearrangement uses TRBV11-2 and TRBJ2-6; D gene unclear. Trimming left V 6 bases short and J 3 bases short, with 6 bases between. The CDR3 contains 13 residues. Germline loops: CDR1 SGHAT, CDR2 FQNNGV. The CDR3 DNA follows: TGTGCCAGCAGTCGAGGTGGGGCCAACGTCCTGACTTTC. Translation gives CASSRGGANVLTF. Full variable domain (outside the CDR3, taken from reference TRBV11-2 and TRBJ2-6): EAGVAQSPRYKIIEKRQSVAFWCNPISGHATLYWYQQILGQGPKLLIQFQNNGVVDDSQLPKDRFSAERLKGVDSTLKIQPAKLEDSAVYLCASSRGGANVLTFGAGSRLTVL.

A few counts support this clone. This chain uses TRBV5-1 with TRBJ2-7, with TRBD1 matching 9 bases. CDR1 is SGHRS and CDR2 is YFSETQ in the germline V gene. This CDR3 comprises 14 residues. The V segment lost 0 bases and the J segment 4 bases; nucleotides outside the gene matches: 2. The CDR3 DNA reads TGCGCCAGCAGCTTGGACAGGGGGCTATACGAGCAGTACTTC. It specifies CASSLDRGLYEQYF.

This clone was seen only once. The chain carries TRBV6-5 and TRBJ2-3; no clear D. Germline-derived CDR1 and CDR2 are MNHEY and SVGAGI. This CDR3 region has 15 residues. V was clipped by 2 bases and J by 6 bases, with 15 bases between them. The CDR3 bases are TGTGCCAGCAGTTACGACCCCGGAGTCAGTGATACGCAGTATTTT. Encoded protein: CASSYDPGVSDTQYF.

With regard to this clone: The sample holds other DNA sequences that translate to the same CDR3. This chain joins TRBV5-1 and TRBJ2-7; D is possibly TRBD2 (6 bases). This CDR3 has 14 amino acids. Germline loops: CDR1 SGHRS, CDR2 YFSETQ. Trimming shortened V by 0 bases and J by 2 bases, and 9 bases separated the two germline ends. The CDR3 reads CASSLAGGAYEQYF. The DNA for the CDR3 is TGCGCCAGCAGCTTGGCCGGGGGAGCCTACGAGCAGTACTTC.

The gene calls are TRBV27 and TRBJ1-2; 7 nucleotides line up with TRBD1. Germline trimming cut 3 bases from V and 7 bases from J; bases unmatched to any gene: 8. Looked up from germline, CDR1 is MNHEY and CDR2 is SMNVEV (reference sequence). This CDR3 region has 14 residues. The CDR3 is CASSFGAGGGGYTF. For the CDR3, the DNA is TGTGCCAGCAGTTTCGGGGCAGGGGGTGGTGGCTACACCTTC.

This chain links TRBV7-6 with TRBJ2-3; the match to TRBD2 covers 8 bases. CDR1 and CDR2 from the germline V gene are SGHVS and FNYEAQ. The CDR3 has 16 amino acids. V lost 2 bases and J lost 0; bases outside the gene matches: 4. CDR3 residues: CASSLLAGGSTDTQYF. The CDR3 nucleotides read TGTGCCAGCAGCTTATTGGCGGGGGGTAGCACAGATACGCAGTATTTT.

The rearrangement uses TRBV18 and TRBJ2-6, with D hard to call. CDR3 length: 17 residues. With 4 bases removed from V and 0 bases from J, the gap between germline ends came to 13 bases. Germline CDR1 is KGHSH and CDR2 is LQKENI. CDR3 sequence: CASSRGIDFSGANVLTF. The CDR3 bases are TGTGCCAGCTCACGTGGCATAGACTTCTCTGGGGCCAACGTCCTGACTTTC.

J is TRBJ2-1 and V is TRBV11-3; possibly TRBD1 for D (5 bases). CDR1 and CDR2 (germline): SGHNT, YENEEA. The V gene lost 0 bases and the J gene lost 1 base, with 7 bases spanning the gap. The CDR3 spans 15 residues. CDR3 DNA: TGTGCCAGCAGCTTAGATAGGGGTTCCTACAATGAGCAGTTCTTC. Protein product: CASSLDRGSYNEQFF.

This sequence joins TRBV6-5 and TRBJ1-4; 11 positions match TRBD1. The CDR3 sequence is 14 residues long. The J segment lost 8 bases and the V segment lost 8 bases, leaving 7 bases of the junction unmatched. The germline V gene has CDR1 MNHEY and CDR2 SVGAGI. CDR3 DNA sequence: TGTGCCAGCCGGACAGGGGGCATACGAGAAAAACTGTTTTTT. Amino acid sequence: CASRTGGIREKLFF.

The V call is TRBV27, the J call TRBJ1-1; D not resolved. Germline CDR1 reads MNHEY; CDR2 reads SMNVEV (reference sequence). The CDR3 totals 16 residues. The V end lost 2 bases, the J end lost 0 bases, and 13 bases lay between the germline ends. The CDR3 reads CASSLVGRELNTEAFF. The CDR3 nucleotides read TGTGCCAGCAGTTTAGTAGGGCGGGAGTTGAACACTGAAGCTTTCTTT.

The CDR3 DNA is TGTGCCAGCAGTGAATCGGCTAGCACCAGCACAGATACGCAGTATTTT. Amino acid sequence: CASSESASTSTDTQYF. V is TRBV2 and J is TRBJ2-3, with D possibly being TRBD2 (5 bases). Germline lookup yields CDR1 SNHLY and CDR2 FYNNEI. With 2 bases removed from V and 0 bases from J, the gap between germline ends came to 12 bases. The CDR3 length is 16 residues.

The chain couples TRBV4-1 to TRBJ2-7; possibly TRBD2 for D (6 bases). Germline CDR1 is MGHRA and CDR2 is YSYEKL. The CDR3 spans 18 residues. V was clipped by 7 bases and J by 0 bases, with 25 bases between them. The CDR3 region has the DNA TGCGCCAGCAAGGGGCTGAGACTAGGGGATCCACGCTCCTACGAGCAGTACTTC. This gives the protein CASKGLRLGDPRSYEQYF.

V and J are TRBV7-2 and TRBJ1-6; 7 bases align to TRBD1. Germline lookup yields CDR1 SGHTA and CDR2 FQGNSA. This CDR3 is built from 15 residues. V shed 5 bases and J 7 bases; nucleotides not matched to a gene: 8. In DNA, the CDR3 is TGTGCCAGCAGCCCGCAAGGGGGCTGGAATTCACCCCTCCACTTT. Amino acids: CASSPQGGWNSPLHF. Full variable domain (missing parts from reference TRBV7-2 and TRBJ1-6): GAGVSQSPSNKVTEKGKDVELRCDPISGHTALYWYRQSLGQGLEFLIYFQGNSAPDKSGLPSDRFSAERTGGSVSTLTIQRTQQEDSAVYLCASSPQGGWNSPLHFGNGTRLTVT.

This clone has a handful of counts. This chain's CDR3 is CASTSGQENYGYTF. The CDR3 bases are TGCGCCAGCACCTCGGGACAGGAGAACTATGGCTACACCTTC. This chain joins TRBV5-1 and TRBJ1-2; 8 bases map to TRBD1. CDR3 length: 14 amino acids. Germline trimming cut 6 bases from V and 2 bases from J; bases unmatched to any gene: 6. Germline V gene data show CDR1 as SGHRS and CDR2 as YFSETQ.

J is TRBJ2-6 and V is TRBV9, with D hard to call. CDR1 is SGDLS and CDR2 is YYNGEE in the germline V gene. The CDR3 is 15 residues long. The V end was cut by 2 bases, the J end by 0 bases, with 6 bases between. The CDR3 region is CASSVFNSGANVLTF. Here the CDR3 DNA reads TGTGCCAGCAGCGTTTTCAACTCTGGGGCCAACGTCCTGACTTTC.

The J gene is TRBJ1-3, the V gene TRBV5-1; TRBD1 matches 11 bases. The CDR3 has 17 amino acids. V shed 2 bases, J shed 1 base, and the junction held 5 bases outside the gene matches. Germline V lookup: CDR1 SGHRS, CDR2 YFSETQ. CDR3: CASSLSGQGVSGNTIYF. The CDR3 DNA sequence: TGCGCCAGCAGCTTATCGGGACAGGGGGTATCTGGAAACACCATATATTTT.

The V call is TRBV19, the J call TRBJ2-2; tentative D call: TRBD2 (7 bases). Germline lookup yields CDR1 LNHDA and CDR2 SQIVND (reference sequence). CDR3 size: 17 residues. V lost 6 bases and J 3 bases, leaving 20 bases between the germline ends. The CDR3, as DNA: TGTGCCAGTAGACCAAGAGGAGGGGGGGCCGACACCGGGGAGCTGTTTTTT. This sequence encodes CASRPRGGGADTGELFF.

The chain carries TRBV15 and TRBJ1-2; 12 bases align to TRBD1. Germline V gene data show CDR1 as LNHNV and CDR2 as YYDKDF (reference sequence). CDR3 length: 17 amino acids. The V and J ends lost 3 bases and 6 bases, in that order; junction bases with no gene match: 11. DNA of the CDR3: TGTGCCACCAGCAGTGGGGACAGGGGGCTTGAAGGTGATGGCTACACCTTC. As protein: CATSSGDRGLEGDGYTF. Complete variable domain (other parts from reference TRBV15 and TRBJ1-2): DAMVIQNPRYQVTQFGKPVTLSCSQTLNHNVMYWYQQKSSQAPKLLFHYYDKDFNNEADTPDNFQSRRPNTSFCFLDIRSPGLGDTAMYLCATSSGDRGLEGDGYTFGSGTRLTVV.

The chain is built from TRBV13 and TRBJ2-3, with unresolved D. CDR3 size: 15 residues. The V end lost 2 bases, the J end lost 0 bases, and 9 bases lay between the germline ends. Germline assignment: CDR1 PRHDT and CDR2 FYEKMQ (reference sequence). The CDR3: CASSLSARSTDTQYF. CDR3 in DNA: TGTGCCAGCAGCTTAAGTGCACGGAGCACAGATACGCAGTATTTT.

This clone was counted between two and nine times. The chain uses TRBV19 and TRBJ1-2, with a tentative D call TRBD1 (5 bases). V was trimmed by 8 bases and J by 1 base, leaving 17 bases between them. The CDR3 contains 15 residues. CDR1 is LNHDA and CDR2 is SQIVND in the germline V gene (reference sequence). The CDR3 protein is CASQRGRHLNYGYTF. The CDR3 region has the DNA TGTGCCAGTCAAAGGGGCCGACACCTTAACTATGGCTACACCTTC.

The CDR3, as DNA: TGTGCCAGCAGCAAAGACAGCGAAGAGACCCAGTACTTC. Residues: CASSKDSEETQYF. The J gene is TRBJ2-5, the V gene TRBV9; D is possibly TRBD1 (5 bases). V dropped 4 bases and J dropped 3 bases, with 10 bases sitting between them. In germline, CDR1 is SGDLS, CDR2 YYNGEE. The CDR3 spans 13 residues.

The rearrangement joins TRBV30 to TRBJ2-7; D possibly corresponds to TRBD1 (5 bases). The CDR3 loop spans 12 amino acids. CDR1 and CDR2 from the germline V gene are GTSNPN and SVGIG (reference sequence). With 2 bases removed from V and 3 bases from J, the gap between germline ends came to 8 bases. CDR3 residues: CAWSPQGYEQYF. CDR3 DNA: TGTGCCTGGAGTCCCCAGGGCTACGAGCAGTACTTC.

The chain couples TRBV2 to TRBJ1-5; 9 positions match TRBD1. The junction had 13 bases not matched to a gene; V was cut back by 8 bases and J by 2 bases. The CDR3 length is 17 residues. Germline assignment: CDR1 SNHLY and CDR2 FYNNEI. The CDR3 coding sequence is TGTGCCAGCGCGCACAGGGGGCGCGTTCTACGCAATCAGCCCCAGCATTTT. Translating gives CASAHRGRVLRNQPQHF.

The chain carries TRBV7-8 and TRBJ1-5, with 8 bases aligning to TRBD1. The J segment lost 5 bases and the V segment lost 1 base, leaving 4 bases of the junction unmatched. The CDR3 spans 15 residues. Germline CDR1 and CDR2: SGHVS and FQNEAQ. The CDR3 protein is CASSLGQGTHQPQHF. The DNA for the CDR3 is TGTGCCAGCAGCTTAGGACAGGGGACCCATCAGCCCCAGCATTTT.

V gene TRBV2 combines with J gene TRBJ2-1, with 7 nucleotides matching TRBD1. V was pared by 0 bases and J by 4 bases, with 3 bases of the junction left unmatched. Germline V gene sequence: CDR1 SNHLY, CDR2 FYNNEI. The CDR3 contains 15 residues. Here the CDR3 DNA reads TGTGCCAGCAGTGAAGCAGGGGGCGGTTACAATGAGCAGTTCTTC. This encodes CASSEAGGGYNEQFF.

The chain carries TRBV10-3 and TRBJ1-5, with 8 nucleotides matching TRBD1. This CDR3 is built from 17 residues. After removal of 11 bases from V and 1 base from J, the junction contained 16 bases not matched to a gene. Germline V gene data show CDR1 as ENHRY and CDR2 as SYGVKD. DNA of the CDR3: TGTGCCGCCGGAGGACAGGGTGGGAGTCTGAGCAATCAGCCCCAGCATTTT. Protein product: CAAGGQGGSLSNQPQHF.

The V and J genes are TRBV19 and TRBJ1-5; TRBD1 agrees at 9 bases. With 4 bases clipped from V and 1 base from J, the junction kept 2 bases outside the gene matches. The CDR3 contains 15 residues. The germline gives CDR1 LNHDA, CDR2 SQIVND (reference sequence). DNA for the CDR3: TGTGCCAGTAGTACACAGGGGGCGAGCAATCAGCCCCAGCATTTT. This codes for CASSTQGASNQPQHF.

The chain uses TRBV7-9 and TRBJ2-7, with 9 nucleotides matching TRBD2. The CDR3 totals 15 residues. Germline V gives CDR1 SEHNR, CDR2 FQNEAQ (reference sequence). With V trimmed by 5 bases and J by 2 bases, 7 bases remained unmatched. CDR3 sequence (DNA): TGTGCCAGCAGCGCTCGACTAGCGGACCCCTACGAGCAGTACTTC. The encoded protein is CASSARLADPYEQYF.

This clone was observed a single time. J is TRBJ2-7 and V is TRBV6-1, with a weak D call TRBD1 (5 bases). CDR3 length: 15 residues. CDR1 is MNHNS and CDR2 is SASEGT in the germline V gene. Trimming cost V 1 base and J 0 bases, with 10 bases left between them. The CDR3: CASSEGAGFSYEQYF. CDR3 DNA sequence: TGTGCCAGCAGTGAAGGGGCAGGGTTCTCCTACGAGCAGTACTTC.

The V gene is TRBV28, the J gene TRBJ2-7; D remains ambiguous. Germline CDR1 MDHEN, CDR2 SYDVKM. Deletions cut 9 bases from V and 5 bases from J, with 20 bases between. This CDR3 is built from 14 residues. DNA of the CDR3: TGTGCCAGTCTCGGAGTGGCGGTGTATCACGAGCAGTACTTC. Its translation is CASLGVAVYHEQYF.